The 26 T cell receptor beta chains below were found in one sample sequenced in a study of T cells in Graves' hyperthyroidism and ophthalmopathy. TCR beta CDR3 regions were amplified from RNA. The HTBI primer set served for first-round RT-PCR of the TCR CDR3. MiXCR was run by TCRdb on the multiplex PCR reads, yielding one entry per CDR3 protein. The data show almost 350,000 distinct CDR3 sequences, about a sixth seen once. Sequenced: blood. These TCRs come from a woman aged 35 to 49 with Graves' ophthalmopathy.

A few counts support this clonotype. The chain has TRBV7-9 and TRBJ2-7, with 13 nucleotides matching TRBD2. The germline CDR1 and CDR2 sequences are SEHNR and FQNEAQ (reference sequence). This CDR3 region has 15 residues. V trimming: 5 bases; J trimming: 5 bases; junction bases outside the gene matches: 6. CDR3 nucleotide sequence: TGTGCCAGCAGCCAGGGACTAGCGGGACTCAACGAGCAGTACTTC. It translates to CASSQGLAGLNEQYF.

The sample holds many counts of this clonotype. The rearrangement links TRBV2 to TRBJ1-1; D not resolved. In germline, CDR1 is SNHLY, CDR2 FYNNEI. The ends were cut back, 4 bases at V and 7 bases at J, with 13 bases in the middle. This CDR3 has 13 amino acids. Written as DNA, the CDR3 is TGTGCCAGCAGTGCTGTTTTAGTTGTTGAAGCTTTCTTT. Translating it yields CASSAVLVVEAFF.

This clonotype was counted at least ten times. CDR3: CASSLSPTGAEAFF. CDR3 coding DNA: TGTGCCAGCAGTTTAAGTCCGACCGGAGCTGAAGCTTTCTTT. This chain uses TRBV27 with TRBJ1-1, with D hard to call. V shed 2 bases and J shed 6 bases, with 13 bases lying between them. There are 14 residues in the CDR3. The germline CDR1 and CDR2 sequences are MNHEY and SMNVEV (reference sequence).

This clonotype has at least ten counts. V gene TRBV27 combines with J gene TRBJ2-7; D is unresolved. The V end lost 2 bases, the J end lost 1 base, and 6 bases lay between the germline ends. The CDR3 extends over 13 amino acids. Per germline, CDR1 MNHEY and CDR2 SMNVEV (reference sequence). The chain's CDR3 is CASSLADSYEQYF. CDR3 DNA: TGTGCCAGCAGTTTAGCAGATTCCTACGAGCAGTACTTC.

This clonotype was observed at least ten times. This sequence joins TRBV5-1 and TRBJ1-2, with D maybe TRBD1 (5 bases). The CDR3 totals 13 residues. V was pared by 2 bases and J by 2 bases, with 7 bases between. CDR1 and CDR2 (germline): SGHRS, YFSETQ. The CDR3: CASSFAGNYGYTF. CDR3 coding DNA: TGCGCCAGCAGCTTTGCAGGGAACTATGGCTACACCTTC.

The table lists this clonotype with many counts. The chain employs TRBV12-3 or TRBV12-4 and TRBJ1-1, with D unresolved. Trimming shortened V by 7 bases and J by 4 bases, and 16 bases separated the two germline ends. The CDR3 has 14 amino acids. The CDR3 DNA reads as TGTGCCAGCACTCGGGTCGGGGTGATCACTGAAGCTTTCTTT. This translates into CASTRVGVITEAFF.

This clonotype occurred many times. The rearrangement joins TRBV5-1 to TRBJ1-5, with D tentatively TRBD1 (5 bases). Germline CDR1 is SGHRS and CDR2 is YFSETQ. The CDR3 spans 14 residues. The V end lost 0 bases, the J end lost 7 bases, and 11 bases lay between the germline ends. DNA of the CDR3: TGCGCCAGCAGCTTGGCCGAGGGGTCACAGCCCCAGCATTTT. Its translation is CASSLAEGSQPQHF.

This clonotype was picked up a small number of times. An end of the junction differs from the germline gene, which may be a read error. The genes are TRBV7-2 and TRBJ2-2; possibly TRBD2 for D (6 bases). The CDR3 consists of 14 residues. Germline CDR1 and CDR2: SGHTA and FQGNSA. CDR3 DNA sequence: TGTGCCAGCAGCGTTAGCGGAGTCACCAGGGAGCTGTTTTTT. Translated: CASSVSGVTRELFF.

The sample holds one count of this clonotype. This rearrangement joins TRBV7-6 to TRBJ2-7; TRBD1 matches 9 bases. This CDR3 spans 13 amino acids. CDR1 and CDR2 (germline): SGHVS, FNYEAQ. Trimming took 5 bases from V and 7 from J; bases not matched to a gene: 6. CDR3 in DNA: TGTGCCAGCAGCATGGGACAGGGCGGTGAGCAGTACTTC. Its protein is CASSMGQGGEQYF.

Ten or more counts support this clonotype. This chain joins TRBV28 and TRBJ2-5, with 7 bases identical to TRBD2. Losses at the gene ends were 3 bases for V and 5 bases for J; bases not matched to a gene: 9. The CDR3 consists of 15 residues. Per germline, CDR1 MDHEN and CDR2 SYDVKM. The CDR3 region has the DNA TGTGCCAGCAGTTTCACAGCGGGAAGGGTCGAGACCCAGTACTTC. Translated, it gives CASSFTAGRVETQYF.

This clonotype was recorded at least ten times. The chain's CDR3 is CATSRDSATDNSPLHF. DNA for the CDR3: TGTGCCACCAGCAGAGATTCGGCGACAGATAATTCACCCCTCCACTTT. The V call is TRBV15, the J call TRBJ1-6; D is perhaps TRBD1 (5 bases). This CDR3 is built from 16 residues. Germline assignment: CDR1 LNHNV and CDR2 YYDKDF (reference sequence). Trimming stripped 0 bases from V and 5 bases from J, with 11 bases between.

This clonotype was counted only a few times. V gene TRBV12-3 or TRBV12-4 combines with J gene TRBJ2-7; no clear D gene. This CDR3 is 12 amino acids long. V shed 3 bases and J shed 5 bases, with 8 bases lying between them. The CDR3 region has the DNA TGTGCCAGCAGTTTCGCGGTCGACGAGCAGTACTTC. The encoded protein is CASSFAVDEQYF.

The sample holds many counts of this clonotype. The V and J genes are TRBV11-2 and TRBJ2-7; 7 bases align to TRBD2. CDR3 length: 15 amino acids. Losses at the gene ends were 4 bases for V and 6 bases for J; bases not matched to a gene: 12. Germline CDR1 and CDR2: SGHAT and FQNNGV. In nucleotides, the CDR3 is TGTGCCAGCAGCTCTCTCTTAGGACTAGAATTCGAGCAGTACTTC. Translated: CASSSLLGLEFEQYF.

This clonotype was counted only a few times. The rearrangement joins TRBV9 to TRBJ2-7, with TRBD2 as a possible D gene (6 bases). Germline lookup yields CDR1 SGDLS and CDR2 YYNGEE. This CDR3 is built from 15 residues. The ends were cut back, 2 bases at V and 2 bases at J, with 14 bases in the middle. CDR3: CASSVKAGYPYEQYF. CDR3 bases: TGTGCCAGCAGCGTTAAAGCGGGCTACCCCTACGAGCAGTACTTC.

Remarks on this clonotype: A junction end diverges from the germline sequence, so it may reflect a read error. The rearrangement uses TRBV20-1 and TRBJ1-1; D unclear. Germline V gene lookup returns CDR1 DFQATT and CDR2 SNEGSKA (reference sequence). This CDR3 is 12 amino acids long. The CDR3 DNA is TGCAGTGCTACTCAGGACGGCACTGAAGCTTCCTTT. This translates into CSATQDGTEASF.

This clonotype was detected many times. The V gene is TRBV6-1, the J gene TRBJ1-6; the match to TRBD1 covers 10 bases. CDR3 length equals 15 residues. Germline values: CDR1 MNHNS, CDR2 SASEGT. V gave up 5 bases and J gave up 9 bases; unmatched junction bases: 7. In DNA, the CDR3 is TGTGCCAGCAGTCTGGGACAGGGGTATCGTTCACCCCTCCACTTT. It specifies CASSLGQGYRSPLHF.

This clonotype was detected ten times or more. The chain combines TRBV6-5 with TRBJ1-4; D remains unclear. This CDR3 region has 16 residues. Trimming stripped 0 bases from V and 0 bases from J, with 8 bases between. Looked up from germline, CDR1 is MNHEY and CDR2 is SVGAGI. The CDR3 loop is CASSYSIQTTNEKLFF. In nucleotides, the CDR3 is TGTGCCAGCAGTTACTCGATACAAACAACTAATGAAAAACTGTTTTTT.

The chain couples TRBV19 to TRBJ1-5; no firm D call. Germline assignment: CDR1 LNHDA and CDR2 SQIVND (reference sequence). Trimming took off 5 bases at V and 0 bases at J, with 11 bases between the two ends. This CDR3 has 15 amino acids. In nucleotides, the CDR3 is TGTGCCAGTAGTGTCCTAAGGCCTAGCAATCAGCCCCAGCATTTT. This codes for CASSVLRPSNQPQHF.

This clonotype has ten or more counts. The CDR3 loop reads CASSLPSHEQYF. The DNA of the CDR3 is TGTGCCAGCAGTTTACCCTCGCACGAGCAGTACTTC. The rearrangement links TRBV27 to TRBJ2-7; D call uncertain. CDR1 and CDR2 from the germline V gene are MNHEY and SMNVEV (reference sequence). The germline V and J ends were trimmed by 2 bases and 5 bases, with 7 bases remaining between them. The CDR3 consists of 12 residues.

This clonotype was observed many times. V usage is TRBV27 and J usage is TRBJ1-1; D remains ambiguous. The CDR3 consists of 13 residues. Per germline, CDR1 MNHEY and CDR2 SMNVEV (reference sequence). Trimming removed 3 bases at V and 4 bases at J, with 9 bases between. The CDR3 DNA sequence: TGTGCCAGCAGTTTTGGTCCCAGCACTGAAGCTTTCTTT. This sequence encodes CASSFGPSTEAFF.

Ten or more counts support this clonotype. The rearrangement joins TRBV11-2 to TRBJ2-7; D unclear. Germline values: CDR1 SGHAT, CDR2 FQNNGV. This CDR3 has 13 amino acids. V was pared by 1 base and J by 3 bases, with 7 bases between. Here the CDR3 reads CASSLANVYEQYF. CDR3 DNA: TGTGCCAGCAGCTTAGCTAACGTCTACGAGCAGTACTTC.

This clonotype has ten or more counts. The chain recombines TRBV29-1 with TRBJ2-2, with a possible D match to TRBD1 (6 bases). From germline, CDR1 is SQVTM and CDR2 ANQGSEA. Trimming removed 7 bases at V and 4 bases at J, with 16 bases between. CDR3 length: 14 residues. DNA of the CDR3: TGCAGCGCTGGTGCAGGGGCGCGCACCGGGGAGCTGTTTTTT. Translating it yields CSAGAGARTGELFF.

This clonotype was recorded at least ten times. This chain uses TRBV29-1 with TRBJ1-1, with D unresolved. This CDR3 has 13 amino acids. The germline V and J ends were trimmed by 3 bases and 3 bases, with 11 bases remaining between them. Germline V lookup: CDR1 SQVTM, CDR2 ANQGSEA. The CDR3 DNA reads TGCAGCGTTGAGACCGGGGAAGACACTGAAGCTTTCTTT. Translated, it gives CSVETGEDTEAFF.

This clonotype was detected many times. The chain uses TRBV28 and TRBJ2-7; 8 nucleotides line up with TRBD1. Germline CDR1 MDHEN, CDR2 SYDVKM. This CDR3 is 16 amino acids long. Germline trimming cut 6 bases from V and 2 bases from J; bases unmatched to any gene: 12. The CDR3 here is CASSPPGQVSAYEQYF. CDR3 in DNA: TGTGCCAGCAGCCCCCCGGGACAGGTTTCCGCCTACGAGCAGTACTTC. The complete variable domain, with remaining parts taken from reference TRBV28 and TRBJ2-7, reads DVKVTQSSRYLVKRTGEKVFLECVQDMDHENMFWYRQDPGLGLRLIYFSYDVKMKEKGDIPEGYSVSREKKERFSLILESASTNQTSMYLCASSPPGQVSAYEQYFGPGTRLTVT.

This clonotype was detected many times. The chain recombines TRBV12-3 or TRBV12-4 with TRBJ1-1; D uncertain. V was shortened by 2 bases and J by 6 bases, with 10 bases between the two germline ends. The CDR3 sequence is 13 residues long. CDR3 nucleotides: TGTGCCAGCAGTTTAAAGGGTATCGCTGAAGCTTTCTTT. Translated: CASSLKGIAEAFF.

This clonotype was seen many times. The chain is built from TRBV7-2 and TRBJ2-2, with 9 bases lining up with TRBD2. J was trimmed by 7 bases and V by 4 bases; bases with no gene match: 7. The V gene's germline CDR1 is SGHTA and CDR2 FQGNSA. The length of the CDR3 is 15 residues. In nucleotides, the CDR3 is TGTGCCAGCAGCTCCACGAGCGGGAGGATCGGGGAGCTGTTTTTT. Amino acids: CASSSTSGRIGELFF.